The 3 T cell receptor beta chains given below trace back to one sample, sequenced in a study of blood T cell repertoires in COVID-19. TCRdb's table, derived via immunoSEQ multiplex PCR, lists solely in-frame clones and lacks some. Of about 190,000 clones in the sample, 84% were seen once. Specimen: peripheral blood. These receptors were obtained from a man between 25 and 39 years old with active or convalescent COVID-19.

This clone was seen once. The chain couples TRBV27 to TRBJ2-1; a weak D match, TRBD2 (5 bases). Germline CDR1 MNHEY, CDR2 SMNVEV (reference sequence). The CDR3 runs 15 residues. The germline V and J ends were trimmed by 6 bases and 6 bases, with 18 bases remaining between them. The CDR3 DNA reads TGTGCCAGCAGATTCGGCACCCGGGCGGGCAATGAGCAGTTCTTC. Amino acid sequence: CASRFGTRAGNEQFF.

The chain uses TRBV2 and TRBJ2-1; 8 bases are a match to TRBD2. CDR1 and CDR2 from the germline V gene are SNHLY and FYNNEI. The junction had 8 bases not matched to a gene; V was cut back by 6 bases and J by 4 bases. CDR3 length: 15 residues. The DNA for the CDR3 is TGTGCCAGCAGGGAAACTAGCGGAAGGTACAATGAGCAGTTCTTC. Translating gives CASRETSGRYNEQFF.

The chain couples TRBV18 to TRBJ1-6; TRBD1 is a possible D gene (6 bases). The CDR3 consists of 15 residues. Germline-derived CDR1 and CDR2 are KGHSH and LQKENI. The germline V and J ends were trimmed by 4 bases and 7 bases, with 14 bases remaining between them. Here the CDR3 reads CASSLPTGTNSPLHF. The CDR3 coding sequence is TGTGCCAGCTCACTGCCTACAGGGACCAATTCACCCCTCCACTTT.